One sample yielded the 30 T cell receptor beta chains listed below, sequenced in a study of shared clonotypes between healthy human individuals. It was CD45RO-negative cells, positively selected for CCR7, that made up naive CD8 cells, with terminally differentiated effector memory CD45RA+ cells excluded. Profiled with immunoSEQ multiplex PCR; TCRdb holds only in-frame clones, not every one. The profile shows about 2 million clones, about 95% of them singletons. The sample comprised naive CD8+ T cells sorted from blood. The receptors were gathered from a man between 18 and 35 years old in good health.

This clone was detected only once. This rearrangement joins TRBV15 to TRBJ1-2, with TRBD1 matching over 7 bases. Trimming cost V 3 bases and J 2 bases; bases outside gene matches: 6. Germline V CDR1 and CDR2: LNHNV, YYDKDF (reference sequence). The CDR3 is made up of 15 amino acids. The CDR3 loop is CATSSGGQTNYGYTF. In DNA form, the CDR3 reads TGTGCCACCAGCAGTGGGGGACAGACAAACTATGGCTACACCTTC.

The V gene is TRBV19, the J gene TRBJ2-7; D remains unclear. The CDR3 totals 13 residues. V shed 3 bases and J shed 6 bases, with 12 bases lying between them. Germline CDR1 and CDR2: LNHDA and SQIVND (reference sequence). CDR3 sequence (DNA): TGTGCCAGTAGTATGGGATACCCCTCCGAGCAGTACTTC. As protein: CASSMGYPSEQYF.

The chain couples TRBV15 to TRBJ2-5, with 8 bases fitting TRBD2. CDR1 LNHNV and CDR2 YYDKDF come from the germline V gene (reference sequence). V was clipped by 6 bases and J by 5 bases; unmatched bases: 11. This CDR3 has 15 residues. CDR3 nucleotide sequence: TGTGCCACCAGGGACGATAGCGGGATGGGGGAGACCCAGTACTTC. Its protein is CATRDDSGMGETQYF.

The chain couples TRBV14 to TRBJ1-1, with D unclear. The V gene's germline CDR1 is SGHDN and CDR2 FVKESK. V shed 5 bases and J shed 3 bases, with 10 bases lying between them. This CDR3 comprises 13 residues. The CDR3 DNA is TGTGCCAGCAGCGAGTCGCTGTACACTGAAGCTTTCTTT. It is translated as CASSESLYTEAFF. The variable domain in full, completed from reference TRBV14 and TRBJ1-1, reads EAGVTQFPSHSVIEKGQTVTLRCDPISGHDNLYWYRRVMGKEIKFLLHFVKESKQDESGMPNNRFLAERTGGTYSTLKVQPAELEDSGVYFCASSESLYTEAFFGQGTRLTVV.

The table lists this clone with a count of one. The chain couples TRBV27 to TRBJ1-1, with a possible D match to TRBD1 (5 bases). V lost 3 bases and J 5 bases, leaving 16 bases between the germline ends. Germline CDR1 is MNHEY and CDR2 is SMNVEV (reference sequence). This CDR3 has 15 residues. The CDR3 sequence: CASSLSGPIRTEAFF. The CDR3 bases are TGTGCCAGCAGTTTGTCAGGGCCCATAAGGACTGAAGCTTTCTTT.

In regard to this clone: Other DNA sequences in this specimen translate into the identical CDR3. The gene calls are TRBV5-4 and TRBJ2-3; the D is unclear. Per germline, CDR1 SGHNT and CDR2 YYREEE (reference sequence). The CDR3 is 13 residues long. Trimming removed 0 bases from V and 3 bases from J, with 5 bases in between. As DNA, the CDR3 is TGTGCCAGCAGCTTGGACTCAACAGATACGCAGTATTTT. Its protein product is CASSLDSTDTQYF. Full variable domain (missing parts from reference TRBV5-4 and TRBJ2-3): ETGVTQSPTHLIKTRGQQVTLRCSSQSGHNTVSWYQQALGQGPQFIFQYYREEENGRGNFPPRFSGLQFPNYSSELNVNALELDDSALYLCASSLDSTDTQYFGPGTRLTVL.

Turning to this clone: Other nucleotide sequences from this sample produce the same CDR3. The gene calls are TRBV28 and TRBJ2-5; unclear D gene. Trimming took 2 bases from V and 2 from J, leaving 6 bases between them. The V gene's germline CDR1 is MDHEN and CDR2 SYDVKM. The CDR3 runs to 13 residues. CDR3 loop: CASSLGGQETQYF. CDR3 DNA sequence: TGTGCCAGCAGTTTAGGTGGGCAAGAGACCCAGTACTTC.

CDR3 sequence (DNA): TGTGCCATTCTGACAGGGCTTTCCTACGAGCAGTACTTC. Amino acids: CAILTGLSYEQYF. V gene TRBV6-1 combines with J gene TRBJ2-7; 7 bases fit TRBD1. The CDR3 runs to 13 residues. Germline values: CDR1 MNHNS, CDR2 SASEGT. The J segment lost 1 base and the V segment lost 10 bases, leaving 7 bases of the junction unmatched.

As for this clone: This sample also contains other DNA sequences that code for the same CDR3. This sequence joins TRBV4-1 and TRBJ2-7; D gene ambiguous. Germline CDR1 MGHRA, CDR2 YSYEKL. The CDR3 totals 13 residues. V lost 1 base and J lost 2, with 6 bases in between. The CDR3 DNA reads TGCGCCAGCAGCCAAGGCCCTGCCTACGAGCAGTACTTC. It yields the protein CASSQGPAYEQYF.

This sequence joins TRBV4-2 and TRBJ2-2, with TRBD2 identical over 7 bases. V lost 2 bases to trimming and J lost 4 bases; unmatched junction nucleotides: 10. The CDR3 extends over 17 amino acids. From germline, CDR1 is LGHNA and CDR2 YNFKEQ. The CDR3 DNA sequence: TGTGCCAGCAGCCAAACTTGGGCGGGAGAGGGCACCGGGGAGCTGTTTTTT. This gives the protein CASSQTWAGEGTGELFF.

This clone showed up just a few times. The chain employs TRBV4-1 and TRBJ1-1; no reliable D call. The germline CDR1 and CDR2 sequences are MGHRA and YSYEKL. Trimming took off 5 bases at V and 1 base at J, with 11 bases between the two ends. The CDR3 has 14 amino acids. The DNA for the CDR3 is TGCGCCAGCAGCTTCAGAGAAGGGAACACTGAAGCTTTCTTT. This gives the protein CASSFREGNTEAFF.

The CDR3 DNA reads TGTGCCAGCAGCCCCACCCAACAGGGATTATGGTACAATGAGCAGTTCTTC. As protein: CASSPTQQGLWYNEQFF. The genes are TRBV11-2 and TRBJ2-1; D is perhaps TRBD1 (6 bases). The V gene's germline CDR1 is SGHAT and CDR2 FQNNGV. This CDR3 region has 17 residues. V shed 5 bases and J shed 4 bases, with 21 bases lying between them.

To note about this clone: Other DNA sequences of this sample code for an identical CDR3. J is TRBJ2-7 and V is TRBV27; a possible D gene is TRBD2 (5 bases). From germline, CDR1 is MNHEY and CDR2 SMNVEV (reference sequence). The germline V and J ends were trimmed by 6 bases and 3 bases, with 12 bases remaining between them. This CDR3 is built from 13 residues. The CDR3 bases are TGTGCCAGCAGCCCCGGACTTGGCTACGAGCAGTACTTC. This codes for CASSPGLGYEQYF.

This clone was detected only a few times. This chain joins TRBV27 and TRBJ1-2; D is undetermined. The V end was cut by 5 bases, the J end by 3 bases, with 16 bases between. CDR1 and CDR2 (germline): MNHEY, SMNVEV (reference sequence). The CDR3 has 15 amino acids. CDR3 sequence: CASSLTSGSHYGYTF. The CDR3 DNA follows: TGTGCCAGCAGTCTCACATCGGGGTCCCACTATGGCTACACCTTC.

The genes are TRBV27 and TRBJ2-5; TRBD2 aligns across 9 bases. Germline values: CDR1 MNHEY, CDR2 SMNVEV (reference sequence). The V and J ends lost 2 bases and 1 base, in that order; junction bases with no gene match: 8. This CDR3 spans 17 amino acids. The CDR3 protein is CASSLIGLAGSQETQYF. The CDR3 nucleotides are TGTGCCAGCAGTTTAATAGGTCTAGCGGGGAGCCAAGAGACCCAGTACTTC.

The rearrangement links TRBV12-5 to TRBJ1-5, with a possible D match to TRBD1 (6 bases). Germline CDR1 LGHNT, CDR2 FRNRAP. V dropped 6 bases and J dropped 5 bases, with 17 bases sitting between them. CDR3 size: 15 residues. The CDR3 coding sequence is TGTGCTAGTGGCCGGGACAAAGGTTTGGATCAGCCCCAGCATTTT. Its protein is CASGRDKGLDQPQHF.

The DNA of the CDR3 is TGTGCCAGCGGGGGATCGAGCACTGAAGCTTTCTTT. This gives the protein CASGGSSTEAFF. The chain has TRBV27 and TRBJ1-1, with a tentative D call TRBD1 (5 bases). Germline assignment: CDR1 MNHEY and CDR2 SMNVEV (reference sequence). The CDR3 is 12 residues long. V gave up 8 bases and J gave up 4 bases, with 11 bases separating them.

This clone turned up a few times. Other DNA sequences of this sample code for an identical CDR3. The rearrangement links TRBV7-9 to TRBJ1-2; 10 positions agree with TRBD1. CDR3 size: 13 residues. V trimming: 3 bases; J trimming: 6 bases; junction bases outside the gene matches: 1. CDR1 is SEHNR, CDR2 FQNEAQ, per germline (reference sequence). CDR3 coding DNA: TGTGCCAGCAGCTTGACAGGGGGCGATGGCTACACCTTC. Amino acid sequence: CASSLTGGDGYTF.

V gene TRBV28 combines with J gene TRBJ1-1; 7 bases fit TRBD1. V lost 7 bases to trimming and J lost 5 bases; unmatched junction nucleotides: 7. This CDR3 is 13 amino acids long. Germline V gives CDR1 MDHEN, CDR2 SYDVKM. The CDR3 loop is CASTETGTTEAFF. In DNA, the CDR3 is TGTGCCAGCACGGAGACAGGGACGACTGAAGCTTTCTTT.

Details on this clone: This CDR3 is also generated by other DNA sequences in the sample. The J gene is TRBJ2-2, the V gene TRBV19, with 8 nucleotides matching TRBD2. This CDR3 spans 15 amino acids. V lost 0 bases, J lost 4 bases, and 1 base stayed unmatched. Looked up from germline, CDR1 is LNHDA and CDR2 is SQIVND (reference sequence). The CDR3 sequence: CASSIDREGTGELFF. The CDR3 DNA reads as TGTGCCAGTAGTATAGATCGGGAGGGCACCGGGGAGCTGTTTTTT.

This chain uses TRBV6-5 with TRBJ2-7; 8 nucleotides agree with TRBD1. This CDR3 region has 13 residues. Germline CDR1 reads MNHEY; CDR2 reads SVGAGI. V dropped 6 bases and J dropped 3; count of bases not matched to a gene: 4. CDR3 sequence (DNA): TGTGCCAGCAGAGACGGACAGGGCTACGAGCAGTACTTC. Its protein is CASRDGQGYEQYF.

The chain uses TRBV13 and TRBJ2-7, with TRBD1 as a possible D gene (5 bases). This CDR3 has 12 amino acids. Trimming shortened V by 5 bases and J by 4 bases, and 9 bases separated the two germline ends. Germline loops: CDR1 PRHDT, CDR2 FYEKMQ (reference sequence). This CDR3 reads CASSQQVYEQYF. The CDR3 nucleotides are TGTGCCAGCAGCCAACAGGTTTACGAGCAGTACTTC.

Details on this clone: The junction departs from germline at one end; a sequencing error may be responsible. The chain employs TRBV7-7 and TRBJ2-7, with D possibly matching TRBD1 (7 bases). The CDR3 is made up of 15 amino acids. The germline V gene has CDR1 SSHAT and CDR2 FNYEAQ (reference sequence). In DNA, the CDR3 is TGTGCTAGCAGCTTAGGAGGGGGCAACGACTACGAGCAGTACTTC. Amino acid sequence: CASSLGGGNDYEQYF.

The chain couples TRBV4-1 to TRBJ1-5; 7 bases are shared with TRBD1. CDR3 length: 15 amino acids. Germline loops: CDR1 MGHRA, CDR2 YSYEKL. V trimming: 4 bases; J trimming: 4 bases; junction bases outside the gene matches: 7. CDR3 amino acids: CASSRVGGENQPQHF. CDR3 DNA sequence: TGCGCCAGCAGCCGAGTAGGGGGCGAAAATCAGCCCCAGCATTTT.

With respect to this clone: The identical CDR3 is also encoded by other nucleotide sequences in the sample. V is TRBV27 and J is TRBJ1-3; D remains unclear. The germline gives CDR1 MNHEY, CDR2 SMNVEV (reference sequence). This CDR3 region has 14 residues. Trimming removed 4 bases from V and 2 bases from J, with 9 bases in between. In DNA, the CDR3 is TGTGCCAGCAGTTCCGGGGTTGCTGGAAACACCATATATTTT. Translation gives CASSSGVAGNTIYF.

The chain has TRBV6-5 and TRBJ2-7; TRBD1 might be the D (6 bases). This CDR3 region has 15 residues. CDR1 is MNHEY, CDR2 SVGAGI, per germline. Trimming removed 4 bases from V and 4 bases from J, with 17 bases in between. CDR3 loop: CASSSPGAANYEQYF. The DNA of the CDR3 is TGTGCCAGCAGTTCCCCAGGGGCGGCAAATTACGAGCAGTACTTC.

The V and J genes are TRBV7-9 and TRBJ2-7; 7 bases align to TRBD2. Germline loops: CDR1 SEHNR, CDR2 FQNEAQ (reference sequence). V dropped 5 bases and J dropped 1; count of bases not matched to a gene: 11. The CDR3 length is 16 residues. In DNA, the CDR3 is TGTGCCAGCAGCCCTCAAGGCGGGCGGGAGTCCTACGAGCAGTACTTC. As protein: CASSPQGGRESYEQYF.

The V call is TRBV4-1, the J call TRBJ2-7; 8 bases are shared with TRBD1. Losses at the gene ends were 2 bases for V and 6 bases for J; bases not matched to a gene: 6. The length of the CDR3 is 14 residues. CDR1 and CDR2 (germline): MGHRA, YSYEKL. CDR3 loop: CASSQNSQGVEQYF. In DNA form, the CDR3 reads TGCGCCAGCAGCCAAAATTCACAGGGGGTCGAGCAGTACTTC.

This chain uses TRBV6-4 with TRBJ2-2; no reliable D call. From germline, CDR1 is MRHNA and CDR2 SNTAGT. The CDR3 length is 13 residues. The V and J ends lost 0 bases and 7 bases respectively, with 6 bases between them. CDR3 sequence reads: CASSDSSLGELFF. For the CDR3, the DNA is TGTGCCAGCAGTGACTCGTCCCTCGGGGAGCTGTTTTTT.

This clone was observed a few times. Other nucleotide sequences in the sample specify the same CDR3. V gene TRBV6-5 combines with J gene TRBJ1-5; D remains ambiguous. CDR3 length: 13 amino acids. The germline CDR1 and CDR2 sequences are MNHEY and SVGAGI. Trimming took 2 bases from V and 4 from J, leaving 6 bases between them. CDR3 protein: CASSYGGNQPQHF. The CDR3 DNA is TGTGCCAGCAGTTACGGCGGGAATCAGCCCCAGCATTTT.